The clone carrying this TCR beta chain was seen a few times. Once RNA had been extracted, it was reverse transcribed into cDNA to act as the sequencing template. The repertoire was sequenced with immunoSEQ multiplex PCR; TCRdb's copy has only in-frame clones and lacks some. The sample has 150,000 or so clones; more than 45% are singletons. This CDR3 region has 14 residues. The trim removed 5 bases at V and 4 bases at J, leaving 5 bases unmatched. The germline gives CDR1 SNHLY, CDR2 FYNNEI. This sample was taken from a study of CD8+ T cells in alopecia areata. Study-wide context: For the treated group, dosing was oral tofacitinib at 5 to 10 mg twice daily.

Sequencing was done on a sample of CD4+ T cells sorted from blood. The chain links TRBV2 to TRBJ2-3, with TRBD2 matching over 8 bases. This TCR derives from a human donor with alopecia areata. CDR3 loop: CASSRREAPDTQYF. The CDR3 region has the DNA TGTGCCAGCAGTCGGCGGGAGGCCCCAGATACGCAGTATTTT. Drawing the rest from reference TRBV2 and TRBJ2-3, the complete variable domain is EPEVTQTPSHQVTQMGQEVILRCVPISNHLYFYWYRQILGQKVEFLVSFYNNEISEKSEIFDDQFSVERPDGSNFTLKIRSTKLEDSAMYFCASSRREAPDTQYFGPGTRLTVL.